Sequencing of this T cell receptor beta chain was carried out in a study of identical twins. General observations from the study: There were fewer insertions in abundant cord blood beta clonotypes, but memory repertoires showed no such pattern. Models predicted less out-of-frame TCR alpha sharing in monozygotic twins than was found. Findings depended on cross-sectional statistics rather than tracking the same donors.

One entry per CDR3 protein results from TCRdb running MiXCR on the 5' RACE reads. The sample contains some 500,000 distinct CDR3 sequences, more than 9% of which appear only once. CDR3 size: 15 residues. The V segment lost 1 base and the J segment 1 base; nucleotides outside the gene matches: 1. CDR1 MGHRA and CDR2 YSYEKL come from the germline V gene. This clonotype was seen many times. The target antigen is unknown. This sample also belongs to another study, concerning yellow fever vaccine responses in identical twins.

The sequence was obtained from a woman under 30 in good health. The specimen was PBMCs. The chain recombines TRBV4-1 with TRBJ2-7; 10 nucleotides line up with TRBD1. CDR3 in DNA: TGCGCCAGCAGCCAAGCGGGACAGGGGTCCTACGAGCAGTACTTC. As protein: CASSQAGQGSYEQYF.